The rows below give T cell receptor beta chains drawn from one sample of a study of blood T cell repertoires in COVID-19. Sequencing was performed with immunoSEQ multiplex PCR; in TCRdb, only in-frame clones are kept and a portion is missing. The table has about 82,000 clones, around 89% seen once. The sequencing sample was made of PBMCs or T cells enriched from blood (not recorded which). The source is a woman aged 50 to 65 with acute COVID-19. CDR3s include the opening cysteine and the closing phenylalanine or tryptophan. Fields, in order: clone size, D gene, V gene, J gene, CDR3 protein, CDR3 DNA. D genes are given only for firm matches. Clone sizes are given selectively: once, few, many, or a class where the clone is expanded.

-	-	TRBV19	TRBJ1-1	CASSIAWGDTEAFF	TGTGCCAGTAGTATAGCGTGGGGGGACACTGAAGCTTTCTTT
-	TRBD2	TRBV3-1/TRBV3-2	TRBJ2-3	CASSQGLGLAGGPGTDTQYF	TGTGCCAGCAGCCAAGGCTTGGGACTAGCGGGAGGGCCTGGCACAGATACGCAGTATTTT
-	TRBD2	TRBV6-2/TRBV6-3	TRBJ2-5	CASSSIPSGQETQYF	TGTGCCAGCAGTTCTATTCCTAGCGGCCAAGAGACCCAGTACTTC
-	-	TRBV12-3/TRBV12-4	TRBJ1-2	CASSLAQTYGYTF	TGTGCCAGCAGTTTGGCACAGACCTATGGCTACACCTTC
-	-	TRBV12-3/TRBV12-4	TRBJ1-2	CASSNRDIYGYTF	TGTGCCAGCAGCAACCGGGACATCTATGGCTACACCTTC
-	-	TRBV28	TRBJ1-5	CASSPPRGPQHF	TGTGCCAGCAGTCCCCCACGAGGGCCCCAGCATTTT
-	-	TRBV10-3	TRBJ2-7	CAVGTGTKYEQYF	TGTGCCGTTGGCACCGGGACAAAGTACGAGCAGTACTTC
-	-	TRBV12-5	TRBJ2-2	CASGFSDAAENTGELFF	TGTGCTAGTGGTTTCAGTGATGCAGCGGAGAACACCGGGGAGCTGTTTTTT
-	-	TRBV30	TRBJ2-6	CAWSVRRTSSGANVLTF	TGTGCCTGGAGTGTACGAAGGACTTCCTCTGGGGCCAACGTCCTGACTTTC
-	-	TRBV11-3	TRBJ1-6	CASSLEFPGSPLHF	TGTGCCAGCAGCTTAGAATTCCCAGGTTCACCCCTCCACTTT
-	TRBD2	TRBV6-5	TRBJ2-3	CASRPLAGLDTQYF	TGTGCCAGCAGGCCTCTAGCGGGTCTAGATACGCAGTATTTT
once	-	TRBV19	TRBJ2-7	CASSATYEQYF	TGTGCCAGTAGTGCGACCTACGAGCAGTACTTC
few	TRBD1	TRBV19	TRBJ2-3	CASRGTGGDTQYF	TGTGCCAGCCGGGGGACAGGGGGAGATACGCAGTATTTT
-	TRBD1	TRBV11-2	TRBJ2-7	CASSRDREDEQYF	TGTGCCAGCAGCCGGGACAGGGAAGACGAGCAGTACTTC
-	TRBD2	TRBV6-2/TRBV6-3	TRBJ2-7	CASSYGVAGDPPYEQYF	TGTGCCAGCAGTTACGGGGTAGCGGGAGACCCACCCTACGAGCAGTACTTC
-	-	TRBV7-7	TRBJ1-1	CASSHALNTEAFF	TGTGCTAGCAGCCACGCGTTGAACACTGAAGCTTTCTTT
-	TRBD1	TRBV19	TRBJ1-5	CASSILGDRGIRQPQHF	TGTGCCAGTAGTATCCTCGGGGACAGGGGAATACGTCAGCCCCAGCATTTT
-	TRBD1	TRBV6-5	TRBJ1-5	CASSQAGGINQPQHF	TGTGCCAGCAGTCAGGCAGGGGGGATCAATCAGCCCCAGCATTTT
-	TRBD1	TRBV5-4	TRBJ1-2	CASKQGADYGYTF	TGTGCCAGCAAGCAGGGGGCGGACTATGGCTACACCTTC